What follows are 18 T cell receptor beta chains derived from one specimen sequenced in a study of shared clonotypes between healthy human individuals. Naive CD8 cells were CD45RO-negative, positively selected for CCR7, excluding terminally differentiated effector memory CD45RA+ cells. Here immunoSEQ multiplex PCR was the method, and the copy in TCRdb shows in-frame clones only, minus some. Altogether 500,000 to 700,000 clones are present, approximately 95% being singletons, with the ten largest covering about 0.11%. Sequencing was carried out using naive CD8+ T cells sorted from blood. The origin of the receptors is a woman in her twenties or thirties in good health.

This clone occurred once. J is TRBJ2-7 and V is TRBV28; tentatively, D is TRBD1 (5 bases). V was clipped by 7 bases and J by 10 bases, with 14 bases between them. The CDR3 is 11 amino acids. Germline V gives CDR1 MDHEN, CDR2 SYDVKM. The CDR3 DNA is TGTGCCAGCATCCAGGGAAAGGATCAGTACTTC. It specifies CASIQGKDQYF.

The chain carries TRBV30 and TRBJ2-7; 9 bases agree with TRBD1. CDR1 is GTSNPN and CDR2 is SVGIG in the germline V gene (reference sequence). The CDR3 has 14 residues. The trim removed 1 base at V and 6 bases at J, leaving 7 bases unmatched. The CDR3 nucleotides read TGTGCCTGGAGTGGGACAGGGGCTTGGAGCGAGCAGTACTTC. This gives the protein CAWSGTGAWSEQYF.

The chain couples TRBV15 to TRBJ2-3; the match to TRBD1 covers 9 bases. Germline CDR1 is LNHNV and CDR2 is YYDKDF (reference sequence). The CDR3 is made up of 15 amino acids. Losses at the gene ends were 3 bases for V and 6 bases for J; bases not matched to a gene: 7. The CDR3 reads CATSRGATGGDTQYF. CDR3 nucleotides: TGTGCCACCAGCAGGGGTGCGACAGGGGGGGATACGCAGTATTTT.

This sequence joins TRBV19 and TRBJ2-3, with 7 bases lining up with TRBD2. CDR1 is LNHDA, CDR2 SQIVND, per germline (reference sequence). The CDR3 extends over 13 amino acids. After removal of 11 bases from V and 5 bases from J, the junction contained 10 bases not matched to a gene. The CDR3 sequence is CAGCGSDKDTQYF. CDR3 sequence (DNA): TGTGCCGGTTGCGGGAGTGATAAAGATACGCAGTATTTT. The complete variable domain, with remaining parts taken from reference TRBV19 and TRBJ2-3, reads DGGITQSPKYLFRKEGQNVTLSCEQNLNHDAMYWYRQDPGQGLRLIYYSQIVNDFQKGDIAEGYSVSREKKESFPLTVTSAQKNPTAFYLCAGCGSDKDTQYFGPGTRLTVL.

The V call is TRBV27, the J call TRBJ2-1, with a tentative D call TRBD1 (5 bases). Trimming took 0 bases from V and 5 from J, leaving 14 bases between them. The CDR3 length is 16 residues. From germline, CDR1 is MNHEY and CDR2 SMNVEV (reference sequence). The CDR3 bases are TGTGCCAGCAGTTTATCAACCAATGGGGCTCACAATGAGCAGTTCTTC. Amino acid sequence: CASSLSTNGAHNEQFF.

The V call is TRBV13, the J call TRBJ2-3; D remains unclear. The V gene's germline CDR1 is PRHDT and CDR2 FYEKMQ (reference sequence). The CDR3 is 15 amino acids. With 5 bases removed from V and 1 base from J, the gap between germline ends came to 13 bases. DNA of the CDR3: TGTGCCAGCAGCCCGAGGCGCAGCGGCACAGATACGCAGTATTTT. It codes for CASSPRRSGTDTQYF. Variable domain in full (rest from reference TRBV13 and TRBJ2-3): AAGVIQSPRHLIKEKRETATLKCYPIPRHDTVYWYQQGPGQDPQFLISFYEKMQSDKGSIPDRFSAQQFSDYHSELNMSSLELGDSALYFCASSPRRSGTDTQYFGPGTRLTVL.

Of note for this clone: The identical CDR3 is also encoded by other nucleotide sequences in the sample. The rearrangement joins TRBV15 to TRBJ2-7, with 8 nucleotides matching TRBD1. CDR1 and CDR2 from the germline V gene are LNHNV and YYDKDF (reference sequence). The length of the CDR3 is 14 residues. The ends lost 5 bases at V and 2 bases at J; junction bases unmatched: 5. Written as DNA, the CDR3 is TGTGCCACCAGCCCCGGGACAGGAGCCTACGAGCAGTACTTC. This codes for CATSPGTGAYEQYF.

The rearrangement uses TRBV29-1 and TRBJ2-7; D call uncertain. Deletions cut 1 base from V and 5 bases from J, with 6 bases between. The CDR3 totals 11 residues. CDR1 and CDR2 (germline): SQVTM, ANQGSEA. For the CDR3, the DNA is TGCAGCGTTGAAGCGGGTCACGAGCAGTACTTC. As protein: CSVEAGHEQYF.

The rearrangement joins TRBV28 to TRBJ1-1, with D perhaps TRBD1 (5 bases). The CDR3 extends over 14 amino acids. CDR1 and CDR2 from the germline V gene are MDHEN and SYDVKM. The V end lost 3 bases, the J end lost 3 bases, and 11 bases lay between the germline ends. Here the CDR3 DNA reads TGTGCCAGCAGTTTCGGAGGGGCGTACACTGAAGCTTTCTTT. Encoded protein: CASSFGGAYTEAFF.

This clone came up once. J is TRBJ2-5 and V is TRBV4-1; D may correspond to TRBD1 or TRBD2 (5 bases each). This CDR3 region has 15 residues. The germline V and J ends were trimmed by 3 bases and 1 base, with 12 bases remaining between them. Germline V gene sequence: CDR1 MGHRA, CDR2 YSYEKL. The CDR3 sequence: CASSHRQGPQETQYF. The CDR3 DNA follows: TGCGCCAGCAGCCACAGGCAGGGACCCCAAGAGACCCAGTACTTC.

V usage is TRBV15 and J usage is TRBJ2-5; D unresolved. This CDR3 has 15 residues. V was cut by 0 bases and J by 3 bases, with 11 bases left in between. The germline V gene encodes CDR1 LNHNV and CDR2 YYDKDF (reference sequence). CDR3 sequence: CATSRDFGWEETQYF. CDR3 nucleotide sequence: TGTGCCACCAGCAGAGATTTCGGTTGGGAAGAGACCCAGTACTTC.

The rearrangement uses TRBV28 and TRBJ2-5, with D perhaps TRBD2 (5 bases). Germline CDR1 is MDHEN and CDR2 is SYDVKM. This CDR3 contains 13 residues. Trimming removed 2 bases at V and 2 bases at J, with 6 bases between. In nucleotides, the CDR3 is TGTGCCAGCAGTTTAGACTATCAAGAGACCCAGTACTTC. Amino acid sequence: CASSLDYQETQYF.

V and J are TRBV2 and TRBJ2-7, with D possibly being TRBD1 (6 bases). Germline V lookup: CDR1 SNHLY, CDR2 FYNNEI. Trimming shortened V by 8 bases and J by 7 bases, and 27 bases separated the two germline ends. CDR3 size: 16 residues. The CDR3 sequence: CASLRGWGHVSQEQYF. DNA for the CDR3: TGTGCCAGCCTGAGGGGGTGGGGACACGTGTCCCAGGAGCAGTACTTC.

The V call is TRBV27, the J call TRBJ2-2; either TRBD1 or TRBD2 may fit D (6 bases each). The ends were cut back, 4 bases at V and 6 bases at J, with 18 bases in the middle. The CDR3 loop spans 16 amino acids. Looked up from germline, CDR1 is MNHEY and CDR2 is SMNVEV (reference sequence). The CDR3 DNA reads as TGTGCCAGCAGTTCAAGGGAGTCGGGGGCGTCCGGGGAGCTGTTTTTT. Its protein product is CASSSRESGASGELFF.

The chain links TRBV5-8 to TRBJ2-4; D is possibly TRBD1 (6 bases). The V gene lost 1 base and the J gene lost 1 base, with 15 bases spanning the gap. CDR1 and CDR2 from the germline V gene are SGHTS and YDEGEE. The CDR3 has 17 residues. The CDR3 bases are TGTGCCAGCAGCTTGATCCAGGGGTACGGGGCCAAAAACATTCAGTACTTC. Its protein product is CASSLIQGYGAKNIQYF.

This chain uses TRBV7-9 with TRBJ2-5, with D perhaps being TRBD1 or TRBD2 (5 bases each). The V end lost 8 bases, the J end lost 1 base, and 11 bases lay between the germline ends. Germline V gene lookup returns CDR1 SEHNR and CDR2 FQNEAQ (reference sequence). The CDR3 is made up of 13 amino acids. CDR3 amino acids: CASRDGLQETQYF. Here the CDR3 DNA reads TGTGCCAGCCGGGACGGGCTCCAAGAGACCCAGTACTTC.

This clone was counted between two and nine times. This chain joins TRBV14 and TRBJ2-2, with D hard to call. CDR3 length equals 12 residues. Trimming removed 5 bases at V and 4 bases at J, with 5 bases between. Germline V gene lookup returns CDR1 SGHDN and CDR2 FVKESK. The DNA for the CDR3 is TGTGCCAGCAGCTGGGGCACCGGGGAGCTGTTTTTT. It encodes CASSWGTGELFF.

This clone showed up just once. The J gene is TRBJ1-2, the V gene TRBV27; D gene uncertain. Germline V gives CDR1 MNHEY, CDR2 SMNVEV (reference sequence). Trimming removed 4 bases from V and 4 bases from J, with 13 bases in between. CDR3 length: 14 residues. Written as DNA, the CDR3 is TGTGCCAGCAGTTCCTCTCCAGCCAGCTATGGCTACACCTTC. Translated: CASSSSPASYGYTF.